This TCR beta chain was observed in a study of cytomegalovirus exposure and HLA in healthy donors. This clone was recorded once. Its antigen is not identified. Germline loops: CDR1 LGHNA, CDR2 YNFKEQ. V was pared by 5 bases and J by 0 bases, with 16 bases between. CDR3 length equals 17 residues. Study conclusions and caveats: HLA-A and HLA-B allele assignments for most subjects were reportedly predicted accurately using TCR beta sequences.

PCR used 60 Vbeta primers and 13 Jbeta primers. The protocol was immunoSEQ multiplex PCR, while the TCRdb copy is restricted to in-frame clones and leaves out a portion. The sample holds 150,000 to 200,000 clones; just under 80% are singletons and the top ten take around 5.9%. The clonotype originates from a woman in her twenties or thirties in good health and CMV-seropositive. Sequencing used PBMCs. The chain recombines TRBV4-2 with TRBJ2-2; D ambiguous. This chain's CDR3 is CASSKNRAGSNTGELFF. The CDR3 coding sequence is TGTGCCAGCAGCAAAAATAGAGCCGGGTCGAACACCGGGGAGCTGTTTTTT.